This is a list of T cell receptor beta chains from one sample in a study of T cell responses to AZD1222 COVID-19 vaccine. Only in-frame clones appear in the TCRdb table, and some are missing; sequencing was by immunoSEQ multiplex PCR. The table has some 170,000 clones, about nine tenths seen once. The sequencing here drew on peripheral blood, taken 28 days after the second dose of the MenACWY control vaccine. The receptors here all came from an adult who received the MenACWY meningococcal vaccine as a control. The CDR3 runs from the conserved cysteine through the conserved F or W. The D gene is left open where the match is weak. Only part of the rows carry a size: once, few, many, or a class if the clone is expanded.

v_call,j_call,clone_size,d_call,cdr3_nt,cdr3_aa
TRBV6-5,TRBJ1-2,NA,NA,TGTGCCAGCAGTTACTCGAGACAGGTCGATCGCACCTTC,CASSYSRQVDRTF
TRBV28,TRBJ2-6,once,NA,TGTGCCAGCAGTCTTCCTGGGGCCAACGTCCTGACTTTC,CASSLPGANVLTF
TRBV27,TRBJ2-2,NA,NA,TGTGCCAGCAGACCTTCCCGGACAGTGCACGGGGAGCTGTTTTTT,CASRPSRTVHGELFF
TRBV7-3,TRBJ2-2,NA,TRBD1,TGTGCCAGCAGCCGACAGGGTACCGGGGAGCTGTTTTTT,CASSRQGTGELFF
TRBV9,TRBJ2-7,NA,TRBD2,TGTGCCAGCAGCGGCCGGACTAGCGGCTCCTACGAGCAGTACTTC,CASSGRTSGSYEQYF
TRBV11-2,TRBJ1-2,NA,TRBD1,TGTGCCAGCAGCTTTTCCGCACAGGGGGCCAGGATGTATGGCTACACCTTC,CASSFSAQGARMYGYTF
TRBV19,TRBJ1-1,NA,NA,TGTGCCAGTAGTTCAAGATTGGGGGCTTTCTTT,CASSSRLGAFF
TRBV6-5,TRBJ1-1,NA,NA,TGTGCCAGCTCCCGGCAGAGAACTATGAACACTGAAGCTTTCTTT,CASSRQRTMNTEAFF
TRBV7-2,TRBJ2-2,NA,NA,TGTGCCAGCAGCTTTGGACTAACGAACACCGGGGAGCTGTTTTTT,CASSFGLTNTGELFF
TRBV20-1,TRBJ1-2,NA,TRBD1,TGCAGTGCTAGTGGGGACAGCAAGAACTATGGCTACACCTTC,CSASGDSKNYGYTF
TRBV6-5,TRBJ1-6,NA,NA,TGTGCCAGCAGTTACTCGCCCGCAGGGGATAATTCACCCCTCCACTTT,CASSYSPAGDNSPLHF
TRBV5-6,TRBJ1-2,NA,NA,TGTGCCAGCAGCTTGATCTATGGCTACACCTTC,CASSLIYGYTF
TRBV18,TRBJ1-4,NA,TRBD1,TGTGCCAGCACTTACCGGGACAGAGAAAAACTGTTTTTT,CASTYRDREKLFF
TRBV28,TRBJ2-7,once,NA,TGTGCCAGCAGTCCACCCGCCAGGGTACAGTACTTC,CASSPPARVQYF
TRBV21-1,TRBJ1-1,NA,NA,TGTGCCAGTCCCGATCAGGGGGGCACTGAAGCTTTCTTT,CASPDQGGTEAFF
TRBV18,TRBJ1-5,NA,NA,TGTGCCAGCTCACCTAACACAAATCAGCCCCAGCATTTT,CASSPNTNQPQHF
TRBV28,TRBJ1-2,NA,NA,TGTGCCAGTAGGCCCCAGATCGTGAGCTACACCTTC,CASRPQIVSYTF
TRBV15,TRBJ2-7,NA,NA,TGTGCCACCAGCGGCCGGGACCGCTCCTACGAGCAGTACTTC,CATSGRDRSYEQYF
TRBV28,TRBJ1-4,NA,NA,TGTGCCAGCAGGGGGGCTGAAAAACTGTTTTTT,CASRGAEKLFF
TRBV7-9,TRBJ2-7,NA,NA,TGTGCCAGCACCCTGTCGGGTTCGGGGGAGCAGTACTTC,CASTLSGSGEQYF
TRBV6-6,TRBJ1-5,NA,NA,TGTGCCAGCATCCTAGGGGCGAACAATCAGCCCCAGCATTTT,CASILGANNQPQHF
TRBV5-6,TRBJ2-7,NA,NA,TGTGCCAGCAGCGCGCTAGACCGACCCTACGAGCAGTACTTC,CASSALDRPYEQYF
TRBV6-2/TRBV6-3,TRBJ1-5,NA,NA,TGTGCCAGCAGTCCCGCTCGTAGCAATCAGCCCCAGCATTTT,CASSPARSNQPQHF
TRBV28,TRBJ1-2,NA,TRBD1,TGTGCCAGCGGACAGGGGGCCGGGAACTATGGCTACACCTTC,CASGQGAGNYGYTF
TRBV6-5,TRBJ2-7,NA,NA,TGTGCCAGCAGTTACAACGGACTGCCGTTCTACGAGCAGTACTTC,CASSYNGLPFYEQYF
TRBV5-1,TRBJ1-1,NA,NA,TGCGCCAGCAGTGTAGGGGGGCGTCCATTTAACACTGAAGCTTTCTTT,CASSVGGRPFNTEAFF
TRBV12-2,TRBJ1-5,few,NA,TGTGCAAGTCGCCCTCTATTCGATAGCAATCAGCCCCAGCATTTT,CASRPLFDSNQPQHF
TRBV10-2,TRBJ1-1,NA,NA,TGCGCCAGCGGGGGGCAGCTGAACACTGAAGCTTTCTTT,CASGGQLNTEAFF
TRBV28,TRBJ1-3,NA,TRBD1,TGTGCCAGCAGTTCCGGGACAGGGGGTTCTGGAAACACCATATATTTT,CASSSGTGGSGNTIYF
TRBV15,TRBJ2-3,NA,NA,TGTGCCACCAGCAGAGATCGCCCCCGAGGTGATACGCAGTATTTT,CATSRDRPRGDTQYF
TRBV18,TRBJ2-5,medium-sized,NA,TGTGCCAGCTCACCTGAGCGGGAGACCCAGTACTTC,CASSPERETQYF
TRBV20-1,TRBJ2-7,NA,TRBD2,TGCAGTGCTAGTCACGGGACTAGCGGGATATACGAGCAGTACTTC,CSASHGTSGIYEQYF
TRBV5-1,TRBJ2-1,NA,TRBD1,TGCGCCAGCAGCTTGTGGGGATTACCGGGACAGGGGGAGGGTGAGCAGTTCTTC,CASSLWGLPGQGEGEQFF
TRBV19,TRBJ1-1,NA,NA,TGTGCCAGTAGCCCCCTGCGGTTCCCTAGTGGCACTGAAGCTTTCTTT,CASSPLRFPSGTEAFF
TRBV7-2,TRBJ2-2,NA,NA,TGTGCCAGCAGCTTAATAGCGGACTCGAACACCGGGGAGCTGTTTTTT,CASSLIADSNTGELFF
TRBV5-4,TRBJ2-1,NA,NA,TGTGCCAGCAGCTTAGGTCAGGGGAACCCCTCCTACAATGAGCAGTTCTTC,CASSLGQGNPSYNEQFF
TRBV6-2/TRBV6-3,TRBJ2-2,NA,NA,TGTGCCAGCCGTTCTCTCCCGGCAGACACCGGGGAGCTGTTTTTT,CASRSLPADTGELFF
TRBV21-1,TRBJ1-5,once,NA,TGTGCCAGCAGCAAAGGAGAGGGCCGGCAGCCCCAGCATTTT,CASSKGEGRQPQHF
TRBV2,TRBJ2-1,NA,TRBD2,TGTGCCAGTGGCGGGAGGGCGTCCTACAATGAGCAGTTCTTC,CASGGRASYNEQFF
TRBV27,TRBJ1-4,NA,NA,TGTGCCAGCAGTCCCACGGGCAGGGGTAATGAAAAACTGTTTTTT,CASSPTGRGNEKLFF
TRBV7-9,TRBJ2-7,NA,TRBD1,TGTGCCAGCAGCCCACAGGGGACCCTCTACGAGCAGTACTTC,CASSPQGTLYEQYF
TRBV7-2,TRBJ1-2,NA,NA,TGTGCCAGCAGCTTAGATCGGGTAGCAGCTAACTATGGCTACACCTTC,CASSLDRVAANYGYTF
TRBV10-1,TRBJ2-3,NA,TRBD2,TGCGCCAGCAGTGACTCGATAGCGGGGTCTCAAGATACGCAGTATTTT,CASSDSIAGSQDTQYF
TRBV6-2/TRBV6-3,TRBJ1-2,NA,TRBD1,TGTGCCAGCAGTTACGGACAGGGGAGAGACTATGGCTACACCTTC,CASSYGQGRDYGYTF
TRBV7-2,TRBJ1-5,once,NA,TGTGCCAGCAGCTTATACCTCGGGATGGGTCAGCCCCAGCATTTT,CASSLYLGMGQPQHF
TRBV19,TRBJ2-7,NA,TRBD2,TGTGCCAGTAGTATAGTGCTAGCGGGAGTTCCCTACGAGCAGTACTTC,CASSIVLAGVPYEQYF
TRBV19,TRBJ2-1,NA,NA,TGTGCCAGTAGTCACCCCCGGGGACCTTCCTACAATGAGCAGTTCTTC,CASSHPRGPSYNEQFF
TRBV27,TRBJ2-7,NA,NA,TGTGCCAGCAGTCTGACTAGACAGGGCACCTACGAGCAGTACTTC,CASSLTRQGTYEQYF
TRBV4-3,TRBJ2-2,once,NA,TGCGCCAGCAGCTTTGCGGCTGGGGCGCCCGGGGAGCTGTTTTTT,CASSFAAGAPGELFF
TRBV9,TRBJ2-1,NA,TRBD2,TGTGCCAGCAGCTCCGGGACTAACCCCCCCTACAATGAGCAGTTCTTC,CASSSGTNPPYNEQFF
TRBV29-1,TRBJ2-2,NA,NA,TGCAGCGTTGGGTCCGGACAGACCAACACCGGGGAGCTGTTTTTT,CSVGSGQTNTGELFF
TRBV18,TRBJ1-5,NA,NA,TGTGCCAGCTCACGGGACTCTCCTTTAGGGCCCCAGCATTTT,CASSRDSPLGPQHF
TRBV2,TRBJ1-2,once,TRBD1,TGTGCCAGCAGTGTCAGGTCCTTACGACAGGGGGCCACTGGCTACACCTTC,CASSVRSLRQGATGYTF
TRBV9,TRBJ1-5,NA,TRBD1,TGTGCCAGCAGCGGAGGGGGCGTAAATCAGCCCCAGCATTTT,CASSGGGVNQPQHF
TRBV10-3,TRBJ2-5,few,TRBD2,TGTGCCATCAGTGAGGTCGGGAGCGGGGTGGAGACCCAGTACTTC,CAISEVGSGVETQYF
TRBV27,TRBJ2-6,NA,TRBD1,TGTGCCAGCAGTTTATGGGGACAGGGCGGGACTGGGGCCAACGTCCTGACTTTC,CASSLWGQGGTGANVLTF